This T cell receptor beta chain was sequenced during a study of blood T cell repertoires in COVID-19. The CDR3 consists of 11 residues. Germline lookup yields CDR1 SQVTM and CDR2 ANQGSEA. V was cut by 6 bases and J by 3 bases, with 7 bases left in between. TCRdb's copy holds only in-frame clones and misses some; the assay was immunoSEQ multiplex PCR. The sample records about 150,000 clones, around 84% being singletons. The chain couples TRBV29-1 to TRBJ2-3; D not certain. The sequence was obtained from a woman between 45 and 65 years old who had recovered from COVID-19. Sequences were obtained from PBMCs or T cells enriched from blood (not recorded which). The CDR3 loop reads CSVGDTDTQYF. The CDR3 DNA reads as TGCAGCGTCGGTGATACAGATACGCAGTATTTT.